The rows below give T cell receptor beta chains drawn from one sample of a study of blood T cells in healthy people across ages. TCRdb ran MiXCR on the 5' RACE reads and lists one entry per CDR3 protein. The sample contains 1.2 million to 1.5 million distinct CDR3 sequences, approximately 60% of which appear only once. The sequenced material came from blood. The receptors here all came from a young man in good health. Both conserved end residues are part of each CDR3. The D gene is left open where the match is weak. A row's size may be missing; if present it is once, few, many or a size class.

clone size	V gene	CDR3 length	D gene	J gene	CDR3 protein	CDR3 DNA
-	TRBV20-1	15	-	TRBJ2-5	CSAPRAAAVSDEQYF	TGCAGTGCTCCCCGGGCGGCGGCCGTGAGCGATGAGCAGTACTTC
-	TRBV7-2	16	TRBD2	TRBJ2-1	CASSIGLAGRYNEQFF	TGTGCCAGCAGCATCGGACTAGCGGGACGTTACAATGAGCAGTTCTTC
-	TRBV7-9	14	-	TRBJ1-3	CASASGGSGNTIYF	TGTGCCAGCGCTTCGGGGGGCTCTGGAAACACCATATATTTT
-	TRBV12-5	16	-	TRBJ2-1	CASGPTGTTRYNEQFF	TGTGCTAGTGGTCCCACGGGGACAACTCGGTACAATGAGCAGTTCTTC
-	TRBV10-3	13	-	TRBJ2-1	CAISATEGGWQFF	TGTGCCATCAGTGCAACCGAGGGGGGTTGGCAGTTCTTC
-	TRBV11-2	16	TRBD2	TRBJ2-5	CASSSLWTSGSGAQYF	TGTGCCAGCAGCTCACTGTGGACTAGCGGGAGTGGGGCCCAGTACTTC
-	TRBV9	15	-	TRBJ1-4	CASSAEQVLGEKLFF	TGTGCCAGCAGCGCAGAACAGGTCCTGGGTGAAAAACTGTTTTTT
few	TRBV12-3/TRBV12-4	13	TRBD1	TRBJ2-7	CASKRQGTYEQYF	TGTGCCAGCAAACGACAGGGCACCTACGAGCAGTACTTC
-	TRBV7-9	15	TRBD1	TRBJ1-2	CASSPYMDRDYGYTF	TGTGCCAGCAGCCCTTACATGGACAGGGACTATGGCTACACCTTC
-	TRBV14	16	-	TRBJ2-6	CASSINANYGANVLTF	TGTGCCAGCAGCATAAACGCCAATTATGGGGCCAACGTCCTGACTTTC
-	TRBV4-1	14	TRBD1	TRBJ2-1	CASSPEQGYNEQFF	TGCGCCAGCAGCCCCGAACAGGGGTACAATGAGCAGTTCTTC
-	TRBV12-3/TRBV12-4	14	-	TRBJ2-7	CASALRGYQSEQYF	TGTGCCAGCGCCCTACGGGGCTATCAATCCGAGCAGTACTTC
many	TRBV7-9	15	-	TRBJ2-1	CASSASGLINNEQFF	TGTGCCAGCAGCGCGTCCGGGCTGATAAACAATGAGCAGTTCTTC
-	TRBV5-1	18	TRBD1	TRBJ1-4	CASSLGSGQGLTNEKLFF	TGCGCCAGCAGCTTGGGTAGCGGACAGGGACTCACTAATGAAAAACTGTTTTTT
-	TRBV20-1	12	-	TRBJ2-5	CSARGTPETQYF	TGCAGTGCTAGGGGCACCCCAGAGACCCAGTACTTC
few	TRBV27	15	-	TRBJ2-7	CASSLSPGASYEQYF	TGTGCCAGCAGTTTATCACCAGGGGCCTCCTACGAGCAGTACTTC
-	TRBV13	15	-	TRBJ2-1	CASSPRQVSYNEQFF	TGTGCCAGCAGTCCTCGACAGGTCTCCTACAATGAGCAGTTCTTC
-	TRBV7-2	11	-	TRBJ2-1	CASSFRNGQFF	TGTGCCAGCAGCTTTAGAAACGGGCAGTTCTTC
-	TRBV20-1	11	-	TRBJ2-1	CSAWELVEQFF	TGCAGTGCTTGGGAGTTAGTTGAGCAGTTCTTC
-	TRBV4-2	18	TRBD2	TRBJ2-3	CASSIGTSGGAGTDTQYF	TGTGCCAGCAGCATTGGGACTAGCGGGGGGGCCGGCACAGATACGCAGTATTTT
-	TRBV20-1	13	TRBD1	TRBJ2-7	CSARTGGSDEQYF	TGCAGTGCTAGGACAGGGGGATCCGACGAGCAGTACTTC
once	TRBV5-1	14	-	TRBJ2-7	CASRGGDSSYEQYF	TGCGCCAGCAGGGGGGGGGACAGTTCCTACGAGCAGTACTTC
-	TRBV7-2	15	TRBD2	TRBJ2-2	CASKGTSGYTGELFF	TGTGCCAGCAAAGGGACTAGCGGGTACACCGGGGAGCTGTTTTTT
-	TRBV7-2	17	TRBD2	TRBJ2-5	CASSLGVLAGSQETQYF	TGTGCCAGCAGCTTAGGGGTGCTAGCGGGATCCCAAGAGACCCAGTACTTC
-	TRBV27	14	-	TRBJ2-4	CASSPPTAKNIQYF	TGTGCCAGCAGTCCACCGACAGCCAAAAACATTCAGTACTTC
-	TRBV4-3	18	-	TRBJ2-6	CASSQAEGVGSGANVLTF	TGCGCCAGCAGCCAAGCTGAGGGAGTGGGCTCTGGGGCCAACGTCCTGACTTTC
-	TRBV12-3/TRBV12-4	20	TRBD2	TRBJ2-3	CASSPLGLAATMGDTDTQYF	TGTGCCAGCAGTCCACTTGGACTAGCGGCCACTATGGGGGACACAGATACGCAGTATTTT